Sequencing of this T cell receptor (beta chain) was carried out in a study of OX40 agonist ivuxolimab in advanced cancers. Overall study: Patient treatment consisted of intravenous ivuxolimab administration every 2 weeks at 0.01 to 10 mg/kg. Mean age about 60 years, range about 20 to 85; just over 80% male.

Of note for this clone: Its specificity is unknown.

Assay used: immunoSEQ multiplex PCR; TCRdb lists only in-frame clones, some missing. The table records under 200,000 clones, 94% of them present only once. Study outcomes and limitations: Relative to CD4+, CD8+ T cells held more expanded clones on average. Clonal expansion was seen in CD4+ and CD8+ blood T cells by week 6 at 0.1 to 3.0 mg/kg.

The specimen was CD4+ or CD8+ T cells sorted from blood, collected in a trial of the OX40 agonist ivuxolimab. The receptor comes from an adult with an advanced solid tumor such as melanoma, head and neck, liver or kidney cancer.

CDR3 DNA: TGCAGCGTTGGTAGAGAACTTCAGTTTTCTGAAGCTTTCTTT. It encodes CSVGRELQFSEAFF. The chain links TRBV29-1 to TRBJ1-1; D gene ambiguous. The CDR3 extends over 14 amino acids. Looked up from germline, CDR1 is SQVTM and CDR2 is ANQGSEA. V was shortened by 4 bases and J by 6 bases, with 18 bases between the two germline ends.